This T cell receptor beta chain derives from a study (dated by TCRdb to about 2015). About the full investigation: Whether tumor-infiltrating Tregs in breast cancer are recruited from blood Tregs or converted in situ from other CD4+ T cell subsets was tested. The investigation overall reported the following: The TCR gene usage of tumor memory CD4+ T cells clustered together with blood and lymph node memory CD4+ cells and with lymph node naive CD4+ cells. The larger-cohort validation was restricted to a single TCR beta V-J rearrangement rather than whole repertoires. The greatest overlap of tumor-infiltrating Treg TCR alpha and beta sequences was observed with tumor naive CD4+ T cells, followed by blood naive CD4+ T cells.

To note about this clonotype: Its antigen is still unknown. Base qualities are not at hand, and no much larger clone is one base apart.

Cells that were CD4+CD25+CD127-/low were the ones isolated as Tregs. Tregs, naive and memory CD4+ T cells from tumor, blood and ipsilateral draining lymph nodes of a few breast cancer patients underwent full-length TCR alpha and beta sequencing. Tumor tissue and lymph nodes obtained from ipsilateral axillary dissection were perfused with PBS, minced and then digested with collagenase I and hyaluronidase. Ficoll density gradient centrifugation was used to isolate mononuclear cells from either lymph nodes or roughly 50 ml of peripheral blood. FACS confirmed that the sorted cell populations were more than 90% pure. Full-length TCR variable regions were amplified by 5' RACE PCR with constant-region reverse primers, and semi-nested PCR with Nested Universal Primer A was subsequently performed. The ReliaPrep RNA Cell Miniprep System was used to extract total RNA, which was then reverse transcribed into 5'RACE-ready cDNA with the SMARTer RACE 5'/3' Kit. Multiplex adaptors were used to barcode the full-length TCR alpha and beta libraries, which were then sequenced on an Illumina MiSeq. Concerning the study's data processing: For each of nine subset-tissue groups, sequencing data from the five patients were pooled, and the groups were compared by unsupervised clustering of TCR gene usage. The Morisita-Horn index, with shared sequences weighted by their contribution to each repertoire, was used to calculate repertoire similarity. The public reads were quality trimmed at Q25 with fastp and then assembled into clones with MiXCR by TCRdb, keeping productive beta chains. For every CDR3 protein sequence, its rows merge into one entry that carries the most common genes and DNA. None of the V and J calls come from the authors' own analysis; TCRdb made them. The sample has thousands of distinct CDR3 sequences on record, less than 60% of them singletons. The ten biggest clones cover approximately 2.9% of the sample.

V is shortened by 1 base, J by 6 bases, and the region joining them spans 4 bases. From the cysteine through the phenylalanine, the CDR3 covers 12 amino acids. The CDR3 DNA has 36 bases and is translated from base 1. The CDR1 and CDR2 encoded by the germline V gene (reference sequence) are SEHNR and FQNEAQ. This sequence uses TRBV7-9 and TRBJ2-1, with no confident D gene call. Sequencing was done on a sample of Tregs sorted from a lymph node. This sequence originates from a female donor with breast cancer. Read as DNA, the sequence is TGTGCCAGCAGCTTAGTGCCCAATGAGCAGTTCTTC. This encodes CASSLVPNEQFF.